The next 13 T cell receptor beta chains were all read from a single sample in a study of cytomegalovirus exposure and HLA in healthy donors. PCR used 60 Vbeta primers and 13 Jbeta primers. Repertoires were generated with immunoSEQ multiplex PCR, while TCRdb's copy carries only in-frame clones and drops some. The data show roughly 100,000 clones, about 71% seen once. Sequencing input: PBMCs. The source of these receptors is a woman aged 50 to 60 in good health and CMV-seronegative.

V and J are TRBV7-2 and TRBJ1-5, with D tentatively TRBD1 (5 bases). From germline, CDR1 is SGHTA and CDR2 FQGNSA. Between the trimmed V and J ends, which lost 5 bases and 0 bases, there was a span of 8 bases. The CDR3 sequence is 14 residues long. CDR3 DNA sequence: TGTGCCAGCAGCAGGGGCCGTAGCAATCAGCCCCAGCATTTT. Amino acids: CASSRGRSNQPQHF.

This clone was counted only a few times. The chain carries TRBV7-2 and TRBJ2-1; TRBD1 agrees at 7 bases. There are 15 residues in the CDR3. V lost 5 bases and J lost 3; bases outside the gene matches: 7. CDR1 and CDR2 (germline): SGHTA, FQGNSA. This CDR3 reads CASSVDRAGYNEQFF. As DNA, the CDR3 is TGTGCCAGCAGCGTAGACAGGGCTGGCTACAATGAGCAGTTCTTC.

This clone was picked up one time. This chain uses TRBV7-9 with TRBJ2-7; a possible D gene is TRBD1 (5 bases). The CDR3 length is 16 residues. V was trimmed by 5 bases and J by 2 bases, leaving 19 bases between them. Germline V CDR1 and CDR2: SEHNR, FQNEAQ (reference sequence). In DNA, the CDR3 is TGTGCCAGCAGCCGATATCCAGGGAAGGACGCCTACGAGCAGTACTTC. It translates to CASSRYPGKDAYEQYF.

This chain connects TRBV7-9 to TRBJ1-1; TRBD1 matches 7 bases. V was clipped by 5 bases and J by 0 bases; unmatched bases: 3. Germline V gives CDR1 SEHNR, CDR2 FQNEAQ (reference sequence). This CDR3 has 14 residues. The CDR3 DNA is TGTGCCAGCAGCCCTGGACAGGTGAACACTGAAGCTTTCTTT. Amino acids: CASSPGQVNTEAFF.

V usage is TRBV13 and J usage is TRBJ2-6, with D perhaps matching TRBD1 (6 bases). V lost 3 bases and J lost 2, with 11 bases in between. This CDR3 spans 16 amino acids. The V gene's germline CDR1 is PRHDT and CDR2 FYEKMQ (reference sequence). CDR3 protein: CASSLIEGAGANVLTF. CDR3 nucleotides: TGTGCCAGCAGCTTGATCGAGGGGGCTGGGGCCAACGTCCTGACTTTC.

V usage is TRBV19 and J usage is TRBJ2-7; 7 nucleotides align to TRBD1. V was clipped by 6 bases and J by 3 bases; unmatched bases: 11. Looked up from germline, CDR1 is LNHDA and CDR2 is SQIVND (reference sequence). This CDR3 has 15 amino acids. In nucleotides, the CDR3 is TGTGCCAGTAGGTACGGGACAGACCCCATCTACGAGCAGTACTTC. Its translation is CASRYGTDPIYEQYF.

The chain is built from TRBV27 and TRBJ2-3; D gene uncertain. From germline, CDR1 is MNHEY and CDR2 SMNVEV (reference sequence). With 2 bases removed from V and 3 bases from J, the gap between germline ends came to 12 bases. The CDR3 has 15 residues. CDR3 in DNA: TGTGCCAGCAGTTTAATACCCTTAGTAACAGATACGCAGTATTTT. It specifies CASSLIPLVTDTQYF.

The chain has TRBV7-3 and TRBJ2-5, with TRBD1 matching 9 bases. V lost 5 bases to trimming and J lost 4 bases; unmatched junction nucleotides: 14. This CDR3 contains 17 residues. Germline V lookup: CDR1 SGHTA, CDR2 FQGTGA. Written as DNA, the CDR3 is TGTGCCAGCAGCCTACCCTTCGGGGGGACAGGGCTAGAGACCCAGTACTTC. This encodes CASSLPFGGTGLETQYF.

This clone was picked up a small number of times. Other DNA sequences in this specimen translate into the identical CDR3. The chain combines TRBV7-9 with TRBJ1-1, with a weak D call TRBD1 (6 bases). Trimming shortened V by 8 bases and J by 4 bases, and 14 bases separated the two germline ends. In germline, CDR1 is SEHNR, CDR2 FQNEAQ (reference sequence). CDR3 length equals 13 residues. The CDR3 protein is CASGPQGITEAFF. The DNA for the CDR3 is TGTGCCAGCGGACCACAGGGAATCACTGAAGCTTTCTTT.

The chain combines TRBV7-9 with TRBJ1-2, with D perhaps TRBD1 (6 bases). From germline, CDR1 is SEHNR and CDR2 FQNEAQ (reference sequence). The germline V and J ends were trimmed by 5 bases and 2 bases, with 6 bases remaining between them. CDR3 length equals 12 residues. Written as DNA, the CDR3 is TGTGCCAGCAGCGGGACAAACTATGGCTACACCTTC. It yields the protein CASSGTNYGYTF.

CDR3 region: CASSIGSPYHYNEQFF. The CDR3 DNA reads TGTGCCAGTAGTATCGGTTCGCCCTATCACTACAATGAGCAGTTCTTC. The V and J genes are TRBV19 and TRBJ2-1; the D is unclear. The CDR3 extends over 16 amino acids. V lost 3 bases to trimming and J lost 3 bases, with 15 bases between them. Germline CDR1 LNHDA, CDR2 SQIVND (reference sequence).

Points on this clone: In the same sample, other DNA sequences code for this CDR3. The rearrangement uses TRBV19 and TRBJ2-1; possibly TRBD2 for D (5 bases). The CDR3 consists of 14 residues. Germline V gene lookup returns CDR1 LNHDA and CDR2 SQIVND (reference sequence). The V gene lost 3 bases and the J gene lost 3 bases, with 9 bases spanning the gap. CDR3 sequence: CASSISGSYNEQFF. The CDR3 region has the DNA TGTGCCAGTAGTATCTCGGGGAGCTACAATGAGCAGTTCTTC.

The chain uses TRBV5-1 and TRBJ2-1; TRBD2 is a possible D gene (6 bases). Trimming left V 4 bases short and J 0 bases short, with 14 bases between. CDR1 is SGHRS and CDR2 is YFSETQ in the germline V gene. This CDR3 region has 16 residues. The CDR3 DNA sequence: TGCGCCAGCAGCCTTGGGGCCGGGAGCTCCTACAATGAGCAGTTCTTC. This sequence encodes CASSLGAGSSYNEQFF.